Sequencing of this T cell receptor beta chain was carried out in a study of T-cell memory formation after mild COVID-19. V lost 8 bases, J lost 7 bases, and 15 bases lay in between. This CDR3 contains 13 residues. Germline assignment: CDR1 MNHEY and CDR2 SVGAGI. TCRdb used MiXCR to reprocess the 5' RACE reads, holding one entry per CDR3 protein. The sample has roughly 480,000 distinct CDR3 sequences; more than 20% are singletons. This TCR derives from an adult woman who had mild COVID-19 (a few samples of this study predate the infection). Cell type and time point are not known. This chain links TRBV6-5 with TRBJ2-1, with a possible D match to TRBD2 (5 bases). Sequencing was performed on PBMCs or a T cell subset sorted from them (not recorded which). CDR3 loop: CASHRGPGNEQFF. The CDR3 DNA follows: TGTGCCAGCCACCGCGGGCCGGGAAATGAGCAGTTCTTC.